This T cell receptor beta chain derives from a study of OX40 agonist ivuxolimab in advanced cancers. General study points: With doses of 0.1 to 3.0 mg/kg, CD4+ and CD8+ blood T cells had undergone clonal expansion by week 6. Still undetermined is the antigen specificity of the expanded peripheral T cells. A proportion of nonresponders additionally exhibited low normalized T-cell clonal expansion.

About this clone itself: Its target is unknown.

V lost 8 bases to trimming and J lost 0 bases, with 14 bases between them. The CDR3 totals 16 residues. Germline-derived CDR1 and CDR2 are MDHEN and SYDVKM. TCRdb's copy holds only in-frame clones and misses some; the assay was immunoSEQ multiplex PCR. The sample lists fewer than 95,000 clones, 80% to 95% seen once, with roughly 3.5% in the top ten. The source material was CD4+ or CD8+ T cells sorted from blood, sampled in a trial of the OX40 agonist ivuxolimab. This receptor was identified in an adult with an advanced solid tumor such as melanoma, head and neck, liver or kidney cancer. V gene TRBV28 combines with J gene TRBJ1-6; possibly TRBD1 for D (5 bases). This chain's CDR3 is CASDRPGSSYNSPLHF. The CDR3 DNA follows: TGTGCCAGCGATCGCCCAGGGAGCTCCTATAATTCACCCCTCCACTTT.